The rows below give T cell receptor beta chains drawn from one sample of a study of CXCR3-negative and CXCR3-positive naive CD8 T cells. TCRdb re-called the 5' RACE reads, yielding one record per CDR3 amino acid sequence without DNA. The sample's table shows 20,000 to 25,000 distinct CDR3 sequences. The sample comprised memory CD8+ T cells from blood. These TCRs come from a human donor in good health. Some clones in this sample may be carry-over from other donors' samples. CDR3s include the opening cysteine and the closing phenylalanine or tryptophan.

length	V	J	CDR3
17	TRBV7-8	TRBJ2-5	CASSLGMTGLGQETQYF
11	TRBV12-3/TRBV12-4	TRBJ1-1	CASSFRAEAFF
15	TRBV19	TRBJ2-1	CASSILRGSYNEQFF
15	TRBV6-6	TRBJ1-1	CASRIRDRGNTEAFF
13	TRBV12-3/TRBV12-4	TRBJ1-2	CASSWTESYGYTF
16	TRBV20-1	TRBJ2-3	CSARSGWLINTDTQYF
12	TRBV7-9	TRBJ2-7	CASSGFSYEQYF
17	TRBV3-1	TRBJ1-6	CASSQEKWTGKGSPLHF
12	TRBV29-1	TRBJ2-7	CSVPTGPYEQYF
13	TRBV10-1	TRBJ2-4	CASNGHWGNIQYF
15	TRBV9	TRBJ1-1	CASSPTSHVNTEAFF
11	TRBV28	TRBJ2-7	CASSRANEQYF
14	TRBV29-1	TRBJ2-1	CSVRTSGGYNGQFF
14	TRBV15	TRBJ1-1	CATSSRRPGVEAFF
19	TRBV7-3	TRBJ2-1	CASSLWTSGGESSYNEQFF
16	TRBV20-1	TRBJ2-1	CSARVPRGPTYNEQFF
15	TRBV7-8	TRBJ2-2	CASYQAGRNTGELFF
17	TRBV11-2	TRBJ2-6	CASSLGVRGSGANVLTF
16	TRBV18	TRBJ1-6	CASSPRPGQGDSPLHF
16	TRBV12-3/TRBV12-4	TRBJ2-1	CASSLALGVKYNEQFF
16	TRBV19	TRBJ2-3	CASSATGGRGTDTQYF
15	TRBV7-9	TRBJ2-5	CASSNYRTYQETQYF
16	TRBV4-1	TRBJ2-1	CASSQGPSGGNNEQFF
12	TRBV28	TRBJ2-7	CASSKDSYEQYF
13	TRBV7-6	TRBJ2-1	CASSLGGLYEQFF
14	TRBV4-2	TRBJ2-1	CASSQGPEGNEQFF
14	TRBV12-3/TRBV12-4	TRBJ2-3	CASRTSGSTDTQYF
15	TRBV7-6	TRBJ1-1	CASSSRQGTHTEAFF
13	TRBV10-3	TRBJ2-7	CAISVRLLNEQYF
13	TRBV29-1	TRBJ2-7	CSVPGGVGYEQYF
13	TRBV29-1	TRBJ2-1	CSAGTSGINEQFF
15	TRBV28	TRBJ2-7	CASSPNRDGGYEQYF
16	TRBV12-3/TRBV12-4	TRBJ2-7	CASSFKAGGAAYEQYF
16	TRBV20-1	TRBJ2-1	CSARGTLVGSYNEQFF
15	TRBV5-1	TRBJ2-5	CASSEWDRVKETQYF
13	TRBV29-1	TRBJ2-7	CSVEAGKSYEQYF
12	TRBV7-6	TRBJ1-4	CASSPLAEKLFF
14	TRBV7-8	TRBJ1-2	CASSLARTAYGYTF